These T cell receptor beta chains were read from a single sample in a study of T cell responses to AZD1222 COVID-19 vaccine. Sequenced by immunoSEQ multiplex PCR; TCRdb stores in-frame clones only, minus some. Of around 66,000 clones in the sample, 88% were seen once. The sample in question was peripheral blood, obtained 28 days after the second dose of the MenACWY control vaccine. Receptor source: an adult who received the MenACWY meningococcal vaccine as a control. Each CDR3 is given with its conserved first and last residue. The order of the fields is J gene, D gene, CDR3 length, clone size, V gene, CDR3 DNA, CDR3 protein. D genes are given only for firm matches. Some rows mark clone size as missing; the rest say once, few, many or name a class of expanded clone.

>TRBJ2-1|-|16|-|TRBV5-1
TGCGCCAGCAGCGGGGGACTCCCGAGCTCCTACAATGAGCAGTTCTTC
CASSGGLPSSYNEQFF
>TRBJ2-7|TRBD2|16|once|TRBV28
TGTGCCAGCAGTTTGGCCGGGACTAGCGGATCCTACGAGCAGTACTTC
CASSLAGTSGSYEQYF
>TRBJ2-7|TRBD2|15|-|TRBV4-1
TGCGCCAGCAGCCAAGAGGCCCCGGGGGGTATCGAGCAGTACTTC
CASSQEAPGGIEQYF
>TRBJ2-2|-|15|-|TRBV5-1
TGCGCCAGCAGCCTCGGGGCTAGCGCCACCGGGGAGCTGTTTTTT
CASSLGASATGELFF
>TRBJ2-1|-|15|-|TRBV5-1
TGCGCCAGCAGCTTGGGCACTGACACCTACAATGAGCAGTTCTTC
CASSLGTDTYNEQFF
>TRBJ1-1|-|14|once|TRBV19
TGTGCCAGTAGTATGAGTCGGGGAGACACTGAAGCTTTCTTT
CASSMSRGDTEAFF
>TRBJ1-3|-|13|-|TRBV6-5
TGTGCCAGCAGTTACGGGCGAGCGAACACCATATATTTT
CASSYGRANTIYF
>TRBJ1-6|-|18|-|TRBV5-1
TGCGCCAGCAGCTTTAGTCCCCCAGGGTTAACCTATAATTCACCCCTCCACTTT
CASSFSPPGLTYNSPLHF
>TRBJ2-7|-|15|-|TRBV24-1
TGTGCCACCAGTGATCCCCGCGGGGCCCCCTACGAGCAGTACTTC
CATSDPRGAPYEQYF
>TRBJ2-7|TRBD1|14|-|TRBV6-5
TGTGCCAGCAGTAGGGACAGGAGCTCCTACGAGCAGTACTTC
CASSRDRSSYEQYF
>TRBJ1-2|-|12|-|TRBV28
TGTGCCAGCAGATTGACAGGAAGGGGCTACACCTTC
CASRLTGRGYTF
>TRBJ2-1|-|13|-|TRBV6-2/TRBV6-3
TGTGCCAGCAGTCAACCCCTGAAAGCGGGCAGGGTCTTC
CASSQPLKAGRVF
>TRBJ2-2|-|16|-|TRBV28
TGTGCCAGCAGTTTGGTTGGCAGGGGGAACACCGGGGAGCTGTTTTTT
CASSLVGRGNTGELFF
>TRBJ1-4|-|11|few|TRBV12-3/TRBV12-4
TGTGCCAGCAGTTTGAAAGAAAAACTGTTTTTT
CASSLKEKLFF
>TRBJ1-1|-|15|-|TRBV18
TGTGCCAGCTCACCCGGACGGGTCATGAACACTGAAGCTTTCTTT
CASSPGRVMNTEAFF
>TRBJ2-3|-|17|-|TRBV10-3
TGTGCCATCAGTGCCAAAGCAGAGGGCAGTAGCACAGATACGCAGTATTTT
CAISAKAEGSSTDTQYF
>TRBJ2-2|-|15|-|TRBV28
TGTGCCAGCAGTCCTCTGGACGGCTACACCGGGGAGCTGTTTTTT
CASSPLDGYTGELFF
>TRBJ2-7|-|15|-|TRBV10-3
TGTGCCATCAGTGATACCGGGCTCTTCTCCTACGAGCAGTACTTC
CAISDTGLFSYEQYF
>TRBJ1-2|TRBD1|14|-|TRBV24-1
TGTGCCACCAGTGCCGACAGGGCAGGCTATGGCTACACCTTC
CATSADRAGYGYTF
>TRBJ2-3|-|15|-|TRBV5-4
TGTGCCAGCAGCTTGACCACGTACGCGGGAGATACGCAGTATTTT
CASSLTTYAGDTQYF
>TRBJ2-7|-|14|once|TRBV5-6
TGTGCCAGCAGCCCGGGCCAGGGAGGCTACGAGCAGTACTTC
CASSPGQGGYEQYF
>TRBJ2-7|-|15|-|TRBV28
TGTGCCAGCAGTTTAACTCGGGGGGCAATAGGCGAGCAGTACTTC
CASSLTRGAIGEQYF
>TRBJ1-5|-|14|-|TRBV29-1
TGCAGCGTTTCCCAGCAGGGATCCAATCAGCCCCAGCATTTT
CSVSQQGSNQPQHF
>TRBJ2-7|-|13|-|TRBV19
TGTGCCAGTAGTATAAGGGTGGCCTACGAGCAGTACTTC
CASSIRVAYEQYF
>TRBJ2-3|-|14|-|TRBV6-5
TGTGCCAGCAGTTACGACAGTCGCACAGATACGCAGTATTTT
CASSYDSRTDTQYF
>TRBJ2-7|TRBD1|14|-|TRBV5-1
TGCGCCAGCAGCTCCGGGACAGCCTCTTACGAGCAGTACTTC
CASSSGTASYEQYF
>TRBJ1-3|-|15|-|TRBV19
TGTGCCAGTAGCCGCACAGTGCGCTCTGGAAACACCATATATTTT
CASSRTVRSGNTIYF
>TRBJ1-1|TRBD1|18|-|TRBV27
TGTGCCAGCAGTTTAAAAGGCAGGGGGCGATTCATGAACACTGAAGCTTTCTTT
CASSLKGRGRFMNTEAFF
>TRBJ2-7|-|13|-|TRBV19
TGTGCCAGTAGTCCGGGCCGAGGGTACGAGCAGTACTTC
CASSPGRGYEQYF
>TRBJ1-5|TRBD1|15|-|TRBV7-2
TGTGCCAGCAGCTTAAACAGGGGGGACAATCAGCCCCAGCATTTT
CASSLNRGDNQPQHF
>TRBJ2-2|-|18|-|TRBV21-1
TGTGCCAGCAGCAACATCGGCGGGAGTCCCGCAGACACCGGGGAGCTGTTTTTT
CASSNIGGSPADTGELFF
>TRBJ1-1|TRBD1|16|-|TRBV7-2
TGTGCCAGCAGCCCGCAGGGGGCTGGGGTGAACACTGAAGCTTTCTTT
CASSPQGAGVNTEAFF
>TRBJ2-3|-|14|-|TRBV5-1
TGCGCCAGCACCGAGGGGGGCGTCACAGATACGCAGTATTTT
CASTEGGVTDTQYF
>TRBJ2-1|-|14|-|TRBV7-6
TGTGCCAGCAGCTTACCAGGGTCCTACAATGAGCAGTTCTTC
CASSLPGSYNEQFF
>TRBJ2-3|-|14|-|TRBV11-3
TGTGCCAGCAGCTTAGGTCGGAGCACAGATACGCAGTATTTT
CASSLGRSTDTQYF
>TRBJ2-1|TRBD2|15|-|TRBV20-1
TGCAGTGCAAGTAGCGGGAGGGGTTCCTACAATGAGCAGTTCTTC
CSASSGRGSYNEQFF
>TRBJ2-2|-|14|few|TRBV27
TGTGCCAGCAGTTTTGGGGTAAATGCCGGGGAGCTGTTTTTT
CASSFGVNAGELFF
>TRBJ1-2|TRBD1|14|-|TRBV9
TGTGCCAGCAGCGCACAGGACAGGGGAGATGGCTACACCTTC
CASSAQDRGDGYTF
>TRBJ2-3|TRBD1|13|few|TRBV11-2
TGTGCCAGCAGCTTGGACAGGGGAGATACGCAGTATTTT
CASSLDRGDTQYF
>TRBJ1-2|TRBD1|15|-|TRBV7-2
TGTGCCAGCAGCTTAGGGGGACAGGGAACTTATGGCTACACCTTC
CASSLGGQGTYGYTF
>TRBJ2-2|TRBD1|15|-|TRBV4-2
TGTGCCAGCAGCCGGGGACAGGGGAACACCGGGGAGCTGTTTTTT
CASSRGQGNTGELFF
>TRBJ2-3|TRBD2|16|-|TRBV4-1
TGCGCCAGCAGCCTGGGGGGGTCCCCTAGCACAGATACGCAGTATTTT
CASSLGGSPSTDTQYF
>TRBJ2-5|-|12|-|TRBV5-1
TGCGCCAGCAGCTTGGCCCAAGAGACCCAGTACTTC
CASSLAQETQYF
>TRBJ2-3|-|15|-|TRBV15
TGTGCCACCGGCAGGGATCCTCTCCGCACAGATACGCAGTATTTT
CATGRDPLRTDTQYF
>TRBJ2-7|-|13|-|TRBV11-2
TGTGCCAGCAGCCCCCCAGGGATCTACGAGCAGTACTTC
CASSPPGIYEQYF
>TRBJ1-2|TRBD1|15|-|TRBV19
TGTGCCAGTAGTATAATTATCGGACAGGGAGATGGCTACACCTTC
CASSIIIGQGDGYTF
>TRBJ1-5|-|13|few|TRBV7-2
TGTGCCAGCAGCCCACAGGGCAATCAGCCCCAGCATTTT
CASSPQGNQPQHF
>TRBJ1-1|-|12|-|TRBV29-1
TGCAGCGTCCGGCCGGGGATCACTGAAGCTTTCTTT
CSVRPGITEAFF
>TRBJ1-5|-|15|-|TRBV6-2/TRBV6-3
TGTGCCAGCAGTTATGGGCGGTATAGCAATCAGCCCCAGCATTTT
CASSYGRYSNQPQHF